These T cell receptor beta chains were read from a single sample in a study of blood T cell repertoires in COVID-19. This table comes from immunoSEQ multiplex PCR, and its TCRdb copy is limited to in-frame clones, with some not included. Of around 61,000 clones listed, roughly 89% were seen once; the top ten hold approximately 1.5%. The sequenced sample was peripheral blood. The receptors were sampled from a man aged 55 to 70 with acute or convalescent COVID-19. Both conserved end residues are part of each CDR3. Fields, in order: J gene, clone size, D gene, V gene, CDR3 protein, CDR3 DNA. A D gene is named only where the DNA matches it firmly. Only part of the rows carry a size: once, few, many, or a class if the clone is expanded.

J: TRBJ1-4; size: NA; D: NA; V: TRBV2; CDR3: CASSVEQGREKLFF; DNA: TGTGCCAGCAGTGTCGAACAGGGCCGGGAAAAACTGTTTTTT
J: TRBJ1-1; size: NA; D: NA; V: TRBV3-1/TRBV3-2; CDR3: CASSQASQGAFF; DNA: TGTGCCAGCAGCCAAGCGTCGCAGGGAGCTTTCTTT
J: TRBJ1-4; size: NA; D: TRBD1; V: TRBV29-1; CDR3: CSVRGPTPSLFF; DNA: TGCAGCGTTAGGGGGCCGACCCCGTCCTTGTTTTTT
J: TRBJ2-3; size: NA; D: NA; V: TRBV11-3; CDR3: CASSSQRGNSLTDTQYF; DNA: TGTGCCAGCAGCTCCCAACGGGGGAACAGCCTCACAGATACGCAGTATTTT
J: TRBJ1-1; size: once; D: NA; V: TRBV12-5; CDR3: CASGQVQGNVMWDTEAFF; DNA: TGTGCTAGTGGCCAAGTCCAGGGGAACGTTATGTGGGACACTGAAGCTTTCTTT
J: TRBJ1-2; size: NA; D: NA; V: TRBV4-1; CDR3: CASSQAQTGYGYTF; DNA: TGCGCCAGCAGCCAAGCGCAGACGGGCTATGGCTACACCTTC
J: TRBJ1-4; size: NA; D: TRBD1; V: TRBV6-1; CDR3: CASSENRGSEKLFF; DNA: TGTGCCAGCAGTGAAAACAGGGGGAGTGAAAAACTGTTTTTT
J: TRBJ1-4; size: NA; D: TRBD1; V: TRBV30; CDR3: CAWTLGTGNEKLFF; DNA: TGTGCCTGGACCTTGGGGACAGGGAATGAAAAACTGTTTTTT
J: TRBJ1-1; size: NA; D: TRBD1; V: TRBV2; CDR3: CASSHNPQGDTEAFF; DNA: TGTGCCAGCAGCCACAACCCGCAGGGGGACACTGAAGCTTTCTTT
J: TRBJ1-5; size: NA; D: NA; V: TRBV20-1; CDR3: CSASGGRYNQPQHF; DNA: TGCAGTGCTAGTGGCGGGCGATACAATCAGCCCCAGCATTTT
J: TRBJ1-5; size: NA; D: NA; V: TRBV19; CDR3: CASSIHGGRASNQPQHF; DNA: TGTGCCAGTAGTATCCACGGGGGGAGGGCTAGCAATCAGCCCCAGCATTTT
J: TRBJ2-7; size: NA; D: TRBD1; V: TRBV6-5; CDR3: CASRRTGEWSGEQYF; DNA: TGTGCCAGCAGGAGAACAGGGGAGTGGTCTGGCGAGCAGTACTTC
J: TRBJ2-2; size: NA; D: TRBD1; V: TRBV6-4; CDR3: CASNGTGDTGELFF; DNA: TGTGCCAGCAATGGGACAGGGGACACCGGGGAGCTGTTTTTT
J: TRBJ1-5; size: NA; D: NA; V: TRBV6-6; CDR3: CASSPNRDNQPQHF; DNA: TGTGCCAGCAGTCCCAACAGGGATAATCAGCCCCAGCATTTT
J: TRBJ2-7; size: NA; D: TRBD2; V: TRBV27; CDR3: CASSRESGGPYEQYF; DNA: TGTGCCAGCAGCCGCGAAAGCGGGGGGCCCTACGAGCAGTACTTC
J: TRBJ1-2; size: NA; D: NA; V: TRBV29-1; CDR3: CSVVWEGDLYGYTF; DNA: TGCAGCGTTGTGTGGGAGGGTGACCTTTATGGCTACACCTTC
J: TRBJ1-4; size: NA; D: TRBD1; V: TRBV29-1; CDR3: CSARDRRNEKLFF; DNA: TGCAGCGCGAGGGACAGGAGGAATGAAAAACTGTTTTTT
J: TRBJ1-6; size: NA; D: NA; V: TRBV7-6; CDR3: CASSSGHSPPDSPLHF; DNA: TGTGCCAGCAGCTCGGGACATTCTCCTCCGGATTCACCCCTCCACTTT
J: TRBJ1-1; size: NA; D: NA; V: TRBV29-1; CDR3: CSVDPGRSEAFF; DNA: TGCAGCGTTGACCCAGGGAGGTCGGAAGCTTTCTTT
J: TRBJ2-3; size: NA; D: NA; V: TRBV6-5; CDR3: CASSYEAAATDTQYF; DNA: TGTGCCAGCAGTTACGAGGCGGCAGCCACAGATACGCAGTATTTT
J: TRBJ2-1; size: once; D: NA; V: TRBV10-1; CDR3: CASSERGSYNEQFF; DNA: TGCGCCAGCAGTGAGCGGGGCTCCTACAATGAGCAGTTCTTC
J: TRBJ2-5; size: once; D: NA; V: TRBV5-1; CDR3: CASSFSSETQYF; DNA: TGCGCCAGCAGCTTCTCCTCCGAGACCCAGTACTTC
J: TRBJ1-2; size: NA; D: NA; V: TRBV9; CDR3: CASSVVVAGHYGYTF; DNA: TGTGCCAGCAGCGTAGTGGTGGCAGGGCACTATGGCTACACCTTC
J: TRBJ2-7; size: NA; D: TRBD1; V: TRBV30; CDR3: CAWSLSDRVFPQQYF; DNA: TGTGCCTGGAGTCTCTCGGACAGGGTCTTTCCTCAGCAGTACTTC
J: TRBJ2-3; size: few; D: NA; V: TRBV28; CDR3: CASSLPSDTQYF; DNA: TGTGCCAGCAGTTTACCATCAGATACGCAGTATTTT
J: TRBJ2-7; size: NA; D: TRBD2; V: TRBV7-6; CDR3: CASSQAPGTSGTSYEQYF; DNA: TGTGCCAGCAGTCAAGCCCCAGGGACTAGCGGGACCTCCTACGAGCAGTACTTC
J: TRBJ2-7; size: NA; D: TRBD2; V: TRBV5-6; CDR3: CASSAGTSPPHEQYF; DNA: TGTGCCAGCAGCGCCGGGACTAGCCCGCCCCACGAGCAGTACTTC
J: TRBJ2-5; size: NA; D: NA; V: TRBV6-5; CDR3: CASSYSNGEKTQYF; DNA: TGTGCCAGCAGTTACTCGAACGGGGAAAAGACCCAGTACTTC
J: TRBJ1-4; size: once; D: NA; V: TRBV2; CDR3: CASIGDGEKLFF; DNA: TGTGCCAGCATCGGGGATGGTGAAAAACTGTTTTTT
J: TRBJ1-6; size: NA; D: NA; V: TRBV2; CDR3: CASSADSQRYNSPLHF; DNA: TGTGCCAGCAGTGCAGACAGCCAACGATATAATTCACCCCTCCACTTT